The clone carrying this T cell receptor (beta chain) was observed at least ten times. The source of the sample is a study of neurological immune-mediated disorders. The V gene lost 1 base and the J gene lost 2 bases, with 11 bases spanning the gap. From germline, CDR1 is MGHRA and CDR2 YSYEKL. This CDR3 spans 16 amino acids. The cDNA was produced through 5'RACE with 10-nucleotide random UMIs. One entry per CDR3 protein results from TCRdb running MiXCR on the 5' RACE reads. Here the sample spans roughly 60,000 distinct CDR3 sequences, 3% to 4.5% being singletons. This chain joins TRBV4-1 and TRBJ1-4; D is undetermined. Sequencing was done on a sample of CD4+ T cells from blood. The source is a woman aged 35 to 49 with multiple sclerosis. The CDR3 sequence: CASSQGRTGTNEKLFF. The DNA for the CDR3 is TGCGCCAGCAGCCAAGGGAGGACTGGGACTAATGAAAAACTGTTTTTT.